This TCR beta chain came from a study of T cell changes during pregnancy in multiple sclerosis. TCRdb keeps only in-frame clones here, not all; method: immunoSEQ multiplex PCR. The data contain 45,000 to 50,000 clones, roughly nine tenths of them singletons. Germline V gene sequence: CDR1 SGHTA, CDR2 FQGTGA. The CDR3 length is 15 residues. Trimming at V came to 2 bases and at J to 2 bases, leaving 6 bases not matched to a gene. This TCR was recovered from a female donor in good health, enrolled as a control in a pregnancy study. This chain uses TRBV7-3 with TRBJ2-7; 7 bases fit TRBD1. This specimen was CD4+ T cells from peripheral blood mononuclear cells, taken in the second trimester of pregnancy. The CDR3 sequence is CASSLEGGPTYEQYF. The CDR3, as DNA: TGTGCCAGCAGCTTAGAAGGGGGCCCCACCTACGAGCAGTACTTC.